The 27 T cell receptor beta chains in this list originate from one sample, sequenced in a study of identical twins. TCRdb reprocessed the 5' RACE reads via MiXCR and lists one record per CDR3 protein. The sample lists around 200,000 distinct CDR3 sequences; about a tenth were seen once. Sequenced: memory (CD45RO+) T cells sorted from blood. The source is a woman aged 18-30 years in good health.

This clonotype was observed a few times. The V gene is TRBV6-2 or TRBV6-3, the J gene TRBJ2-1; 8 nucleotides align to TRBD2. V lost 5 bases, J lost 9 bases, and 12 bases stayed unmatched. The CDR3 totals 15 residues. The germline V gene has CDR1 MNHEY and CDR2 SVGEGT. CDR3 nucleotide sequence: TGTGCCAGCAGTAGGGGTGGTAGCGGGAACGGTGAGCAGTTCTTC. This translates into CASSRGGSGNGEQFF.

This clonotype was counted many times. The CDR3 nucleotides read TGTGCCAGCAGCGTAGCGCCAGGGAGCACAACCTACGAGCAGTACTTC. Its translation: CASSVAPGSTTYEQYF. The rearrangement uses TRBV9 and TRBJ2-7; the D gene could be TRBD1 or TRBD2 (5 bases each). Germline values: CDR1 SGDLS, CDR2 YYNGEE. Trimming took 0 bases from V and 2 from J, leaving 15 bases between them. The CDR3 is 16 amino acids. The variable domain in full, with the rest retrieved from reference TRBV9 and TRBJ2-7, is DSGVTQTPKHLITATGQRVTLRCSPRSGDLSVYWYQQSLDQGLQFLIQYYNGEERAKGNILERFSAQQFPDLHSELNLSSLELGDSALYFCASSVAPGSTTYEQYFGPGTRLTVT.

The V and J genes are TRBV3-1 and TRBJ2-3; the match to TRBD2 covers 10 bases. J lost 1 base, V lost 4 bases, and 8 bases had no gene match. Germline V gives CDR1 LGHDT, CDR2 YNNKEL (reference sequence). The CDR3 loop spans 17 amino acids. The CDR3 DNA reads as TGTGCCAGCAGCCGAACCCCGCTAGCGGGAGGCACAGATACGCAGTATTTT. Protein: CASSRTPLAGGTDTQYF.

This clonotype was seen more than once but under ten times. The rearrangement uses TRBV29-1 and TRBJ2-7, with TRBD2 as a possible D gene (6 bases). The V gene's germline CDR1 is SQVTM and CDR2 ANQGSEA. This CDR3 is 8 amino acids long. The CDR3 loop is CRAGEQYF. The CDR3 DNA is TGCAGAGCGGGTGAGCAGTACTTC.

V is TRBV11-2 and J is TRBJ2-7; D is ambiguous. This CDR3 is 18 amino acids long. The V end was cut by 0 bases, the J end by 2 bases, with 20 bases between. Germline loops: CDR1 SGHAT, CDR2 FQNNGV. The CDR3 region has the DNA TGTGCCAGCAGCTTAGAAACAACGGAGTGGCGCGCGACCTACGAGCAGTACTTC. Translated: CASSLETTEWRATYEQYF.

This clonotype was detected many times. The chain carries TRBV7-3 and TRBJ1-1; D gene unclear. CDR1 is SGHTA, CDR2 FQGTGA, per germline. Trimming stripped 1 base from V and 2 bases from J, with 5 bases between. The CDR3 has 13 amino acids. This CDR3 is CASSLIHNTEAFF. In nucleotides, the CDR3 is TGTGCCAGCAGCTTAATACATAACACTGAAGCTTTCTTT.

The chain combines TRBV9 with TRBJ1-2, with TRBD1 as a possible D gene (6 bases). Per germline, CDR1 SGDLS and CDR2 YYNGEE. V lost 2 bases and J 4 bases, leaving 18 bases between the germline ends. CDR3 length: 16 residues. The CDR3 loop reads CASSVGPEQGPYGYTF. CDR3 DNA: TGTGCCAGCAGCGTTGGACCCGAACAGGGACCCTATGGCTACACCTTC.

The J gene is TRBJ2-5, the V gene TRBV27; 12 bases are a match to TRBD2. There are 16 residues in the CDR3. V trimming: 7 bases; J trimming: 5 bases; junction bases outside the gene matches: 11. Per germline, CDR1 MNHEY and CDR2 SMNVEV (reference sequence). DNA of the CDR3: TGTGCCAGCACCCCACTAGCGGGAGGAGAATCGGAGACCCAGTACTTC. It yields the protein CASTPLAGGESETQYF.

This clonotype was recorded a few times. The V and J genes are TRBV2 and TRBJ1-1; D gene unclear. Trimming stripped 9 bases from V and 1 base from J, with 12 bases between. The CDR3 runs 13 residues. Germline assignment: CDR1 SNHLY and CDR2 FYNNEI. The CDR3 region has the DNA TGTGCCAGTAGACGGATCCAGAACACTGAAGCTTTCTTT. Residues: CASRRIQNTEAFF.

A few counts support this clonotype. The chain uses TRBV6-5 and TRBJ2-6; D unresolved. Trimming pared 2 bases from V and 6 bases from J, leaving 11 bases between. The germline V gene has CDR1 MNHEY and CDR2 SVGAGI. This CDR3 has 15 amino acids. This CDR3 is CASSYRRTEANVLTF. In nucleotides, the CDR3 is TGTGCCAGCAGTTACAGGCGAACTGAGGCCAACGTCCTGACTTTC.

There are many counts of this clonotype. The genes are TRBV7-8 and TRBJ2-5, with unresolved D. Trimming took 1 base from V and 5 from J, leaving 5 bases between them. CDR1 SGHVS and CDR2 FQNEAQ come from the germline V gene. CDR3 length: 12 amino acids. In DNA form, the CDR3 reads TGTGCCAGCAGCTTAGAGACGGAGACCCAGTACTTC. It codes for CASSLETETQYF.

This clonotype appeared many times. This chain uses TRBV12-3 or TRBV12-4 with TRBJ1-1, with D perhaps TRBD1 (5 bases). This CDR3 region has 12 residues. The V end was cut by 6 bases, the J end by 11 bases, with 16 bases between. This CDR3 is CASRSGPTHAFF. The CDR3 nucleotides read TGTGCCAGCAGGTCAGGGCCAACGCACGCTTTCTTT.

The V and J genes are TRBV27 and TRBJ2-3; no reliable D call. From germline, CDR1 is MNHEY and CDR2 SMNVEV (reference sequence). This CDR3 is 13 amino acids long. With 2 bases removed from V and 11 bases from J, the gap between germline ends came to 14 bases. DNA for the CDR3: TGTGCCAGCAGTTTAGTTCCCCGAGAGAAGCAGTATTTT. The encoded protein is CASSLVPREKQYF.

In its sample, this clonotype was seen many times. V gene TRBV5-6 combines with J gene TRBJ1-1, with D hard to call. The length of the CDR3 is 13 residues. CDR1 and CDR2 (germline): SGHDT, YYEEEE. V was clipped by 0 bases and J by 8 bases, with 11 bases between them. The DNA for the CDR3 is TGTGCCAGCAGCTTGGTGGCGGCAGAAGAAGCTTTCTTT. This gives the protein CASSLVAAEEAFF.

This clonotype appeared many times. The CDR3 region is CASTDSGQNWNEQYF. DNA for the CDR3: TGTGCCAGCACCGATTCGGGACAGAATTGGAACGAGCAGTACTTC. V gene TRBV6-2 or TRBV6-3 combines with J gene TRBJ2-7; 7 bases match TRBD1. This CDR3 is built from 15 residues. V shed 7 bases and J 5 bases; nucleotides not matched to a gene: 14. CDR1 MNHEY and CDR2 SVGEGT come from the germline V gene.

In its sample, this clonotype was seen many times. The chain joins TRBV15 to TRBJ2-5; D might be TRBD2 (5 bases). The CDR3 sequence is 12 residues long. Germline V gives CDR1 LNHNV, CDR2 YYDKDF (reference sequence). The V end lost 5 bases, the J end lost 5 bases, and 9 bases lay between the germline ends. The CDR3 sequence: CATSFPGETQYF. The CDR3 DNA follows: TGTGCCACCAGCTTCCCGGGGGAGACCCAGTACTTC.

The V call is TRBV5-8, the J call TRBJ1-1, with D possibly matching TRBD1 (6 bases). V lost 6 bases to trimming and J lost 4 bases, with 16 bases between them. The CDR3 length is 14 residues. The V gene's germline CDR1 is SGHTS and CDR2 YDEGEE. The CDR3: CASIEGETGTEAFF. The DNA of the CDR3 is TGTGCCAGCATCGAGGGGGAAACGGGCACTGAAGCTTTCTTT.

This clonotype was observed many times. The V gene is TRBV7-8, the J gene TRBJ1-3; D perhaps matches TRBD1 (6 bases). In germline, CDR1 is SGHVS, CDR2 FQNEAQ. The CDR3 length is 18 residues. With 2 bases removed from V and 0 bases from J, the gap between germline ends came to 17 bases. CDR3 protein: CASSLKSQGELSGNTIYF. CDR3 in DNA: TGTGCCAGCAGCTTAAAGTCACAGGGTGAACTCTCTGGAAACACCATATATTTT.

The CDR3 loop reads CASSLHIDTEAFF. CDR3 in DNA: TGTGCCAGCAGCCTCCACATAGACACTGAAGCTTTCTTT. The rearrangement links TRBV14 to TRBJ1-1; D call uncertain. Trimming took off 4 bases at V and 3 bases at J, with 9 bases between the two ends. The CDR3 extends over 13 amino acids. Germline V CDR1 and CDR2: SGHDN, FVKESK.

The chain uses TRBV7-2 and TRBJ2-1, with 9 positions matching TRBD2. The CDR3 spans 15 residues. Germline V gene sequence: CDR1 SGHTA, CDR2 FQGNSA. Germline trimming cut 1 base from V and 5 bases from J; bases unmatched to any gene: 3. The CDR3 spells CASSLVAGANNEQFF. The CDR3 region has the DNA TGTGCCAGCAGCTTAGTAGCGGGAGCTAACAATGAGCAGTTCTTC.

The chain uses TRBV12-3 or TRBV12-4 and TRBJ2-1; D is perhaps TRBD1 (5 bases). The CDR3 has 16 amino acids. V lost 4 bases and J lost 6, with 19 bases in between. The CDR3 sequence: CASSSPPGRGANEQFF. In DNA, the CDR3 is TGTGCCAGCAGTTCCCCCCCCGGGCGTGGGGCCAATGAGCAGTTCTTC.

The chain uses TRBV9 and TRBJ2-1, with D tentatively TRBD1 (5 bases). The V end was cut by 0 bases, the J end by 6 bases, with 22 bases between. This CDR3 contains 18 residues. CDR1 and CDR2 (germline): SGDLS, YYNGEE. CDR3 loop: CASSVETARPGHFNEQFF. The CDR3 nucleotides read TGTGCCAGCAGCGTAGAAACTGCTCGTCCTGGACATTTCAATGAGCAGTTCTTC.

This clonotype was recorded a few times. The CDR3 protein is CASRPGGAWADTQYF. The CDR3 coding sequence is TGTGCCAGCAGACCCGGGGGGGCCTGGGCAGATACGCAGTATTTT. V is TRBV12-3 or TRBV12-4 and J is TRBJ2-3; 8 bases are a match to TRBD2. Trimming cost V 6 bases and J 4 bases; bases outside gene matches: 9. The CDR3 runs 15 residues.

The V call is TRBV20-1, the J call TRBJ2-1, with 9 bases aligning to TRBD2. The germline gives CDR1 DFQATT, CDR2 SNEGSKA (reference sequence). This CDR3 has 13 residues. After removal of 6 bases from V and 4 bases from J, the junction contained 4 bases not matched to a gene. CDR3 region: CSAGTSTYNEQFF. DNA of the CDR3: TGCAGTGCAGGGACTAGCACTTACAATGAGCAGTTCTTC.

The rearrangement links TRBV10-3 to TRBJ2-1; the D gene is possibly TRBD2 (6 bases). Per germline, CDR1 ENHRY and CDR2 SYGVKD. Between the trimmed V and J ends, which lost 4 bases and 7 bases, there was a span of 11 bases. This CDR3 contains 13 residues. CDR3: CAISVAGRNEQFF. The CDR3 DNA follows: TGTGCCATCAGTGTCGCGGGGCGTAATGAGCAGTTCTTC.

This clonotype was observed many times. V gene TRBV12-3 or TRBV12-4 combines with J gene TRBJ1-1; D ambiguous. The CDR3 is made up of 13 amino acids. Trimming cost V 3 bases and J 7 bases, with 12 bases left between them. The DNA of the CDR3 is TGTGCCAGCAGTTTCCCGAATGGTGGTGAAGCTTTCTTT. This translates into CASSFPNGGEAFF.

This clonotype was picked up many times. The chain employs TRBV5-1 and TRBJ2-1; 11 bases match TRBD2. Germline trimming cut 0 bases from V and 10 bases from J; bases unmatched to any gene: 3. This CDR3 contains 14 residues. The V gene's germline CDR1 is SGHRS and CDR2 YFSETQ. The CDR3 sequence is CASSLGLAGYEQFF. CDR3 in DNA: TGCGCCAGCAGCTTGGGACTAGCGGGATACGAGCAGTTCTTC.